The 23 T cell receptor beta chains listed next were all sequenced from one sample in a study of blood T cell repertoires in COVID-19. Some clones are missing from TCRdb's copy, which holds only in-frame ones; the method was immunoSEQ multiplex PCR. The repertoire consists of about 170,000 clones, with roughly 88% occurring once and the leading ten covering about 1.2%. Sequencing input: peripheral blood. These receptors originate from a man aged 55 to 70 who had recovered from COVID-19.

This chain joins TRBV7-6 and TRBJ2-2, with a possible D match to TRBD2 (6 bases). Germline V gives CDR1 SGHVS, CDR2 FNYEAQ. The CDR3 contains 17 residues. V lost 1 base and J 5 bases, leaving 17 bases between the germline ends. The CDR3 DNA reads as TGTGCCAGCAGCTTAGTAGCGGACTCCTTGGATACCGGGGAGCTGTTTTTT. Translation: CASSLVADSLDTGELFF. Supplemented by reference TRBV7-6 and TRBJ2-2, the full variable domain reads GAGVSQSPRYKVTKRGQDVALRCDPISGHVSLYWYRQALGQGPEFLTYFNYEAQQDKSGLPNDRFSAERPEGSISTLTIQRTEQRDSAMYRCASSLVADSLDTGELFFGEGSRLTVL.

This clone is a singleton in its sample. The V call is TRBV3-1 (or the pseudogene TRBV3-2), the J call TRBJ1-2, with D possibly matching TRBD1 (5 bases). Germline V lookup: CDR1 LGHDT, CDR2 YNNKEL (reference sequence). With 1 base removed from V and 4 bases from J, the gap between germline ends came to 10 bases. The CDR3 consists of 14 residues. The CDR3, as DNA: TGTGCCAGCAGCCAAGGATCAGGGCCCTATGGCTACACCTTC. Its translation is CASSQGSGPYGYTF.

The genes are TRBV5-1 and TRBJ1-4; possible D gene TRBD1, 5 bases. Germline V gene sequence: CDR1 SGHRS, CDR2 YFSETQ. The CDR3 contains 15 residues. The V gene lost 3 bases and the J gene lost 4 bases, with 13 bases spanning the gap. The DNA for the CDR3 is TGCGCCAGCAGCTCAGGGTCCAGGGATAATGAAAAACTGTTTTTT. This codes for CASSSGSRDNEKLFF. The whole variable domain, remainder taken from reference TRBV5-1 and TRBJ1-4, is KAGVTQTPRYLIKTRGQQVTLSCSPISGHRSVSWYQQTPGQGLQFLFEYFSETQRNKGNFPGRFSGRQFSNSRSEMNVSTLELGDSALYLCASSSGSRDNEKLFFGSGTQLSVL.

The V and J genes are TRBV2 and TRBJ2-1; 8 bases fit TRBD2. Per the germline V gene, CDR1 is SNHLY and CDR2 is FYNNEI. The CDR3 is 13 residues long. Trimming cost V 6 bases and J 10 bases; bases outside gene matches: 8. As DNA, the CDR3 is TGTGCCAGCAGCCCGGGGGGGCCCAAGGAGCAGTTCTTC. Protein sequence: CASSPGGPKEQFF.

The chain combines TRBV5-1 with TRBJ2-1, with 15 bases lining up with TRBD2. CDR1 is SGHRS, CDR2 YFSETQ, per germline. This CDR3 spans 17 amino acids. With V trimmed by 4 bases and J by 7 bases, 9 bases remained unmatched. The CDR3 DNA follows: TGCGCCAGCAGCCCGGGACTAGCGGGGGGAAGGGGTAATGAGCAGTTCTTC. As protein: CASSPGLAGGRGNEQFF.

V usage is TRBV7-9 and J usage is TRBJ1-6, with 7 bases identical to TRBD1. The CDR3 covers 14 residues. CDR1 is SEHNR, CDR2 FQNEAQ, per germline (reference sequence). V lost 4 bases, J lost 5 bases, and 2 bases stayed unmatched. The CDR3, as DNA: TGTGCCAGCAGCTCCAGGGGGGATAATTCACCCCTCCACTTT. This encodes CASSSRGDNSPLHF.

The chain recombines TRBV19 with TRBJ1-2; TRBD1 might be the D (6 bases). The CDR3 has 14 amino acids. Trimming pared 4 bases from V and 0 bases from J, leaving 9 bases between. CDR1 and CDR2 (germline): LNHDA, SQIVND (reference sequence). CDR3 protein: CASSSGQTNYGYTF. CDR3 coding DNA: TGTGCCAGTAGTAGCGGACAGACTAACTATGGCTACACCTTC.

This chain joins TRBV6-6 and TRBJ2-7, with 10 nucleotides matching TRBD1. The CDR3 spans 14 residues. The germline CDR1 and CDR2 sequences are MNHNY and SVGAGI (reference sequence). With 5 bases clipped from V and 5 bases from J, the junction kept 6 bases outside the gene matches. CDR3 protein: CASSTGQGIDEQYF. DNA for the CDR3: TGTGCCAGCAGTACGGGACAGGGGATTGACGAGCAGTACTTC.

J is TRBJ2-1 and V is TRBV6-4; 12 bases are a match to TRBD2. The CDR3 spans 13 residues. Germline-derived CDR1 and CDR2 are MRHNA and SNTAGT. Trimming took 10 bases from V and 7 from J; bases not matched to a gene: 5. The CDR3 bases are TGTGCCATTACACTAGCGGGGGGAAATGAGCAGTTCTTC. Residues: CAITLAGGNEQFF.

This rearrangement joins TRBV7-8 to TRBJ1-1; D gene ambiguous. V lost 6 bases and J lost 2, with 25 bases in between. This CDR3 region has 18 residues. Germline V gene sequence: CDR1 SGHVS, CDR2 FQNEAQ. The CDR3 sequence: CASSFKLKTLGPNTEAFF. CDR3 DNA: TGTGCCAGCAGTTTTAAGCTGAAGACCTTGGGCCCTAACACTGAAGCTTTCTTT.

The V gene is TRBV6-2 or TRBV6-3, the J gene TRBJ2-2, with D possibly matching TRBD2 (5 bases). V was trimmed by 4 bases and J by 2 bases, leaving 17 bases between them. The germline V gene encodes CDR1 MNHEY and CDR2 SVGEGT. This CDR3 has 17 residues. The DNA for the CDR3 is TGTGCCAGCAGTTCCTCGTGGTTCCGGGAAAACACCGGGGAGCTGTTTTTT. The encoded protein is CASSSSWFRENTGELFF.

V and J are TRBV2 and TRBJ1-4; D unclear. Per the germline V gene, CDR1 is SNHLY and CDR2 is FYNNEI. V was cut by 2 bases and J by 4 bases, with 11 bases left in between. The CDR3 contains 15 residues. DNA of the CDR3: TGTGCCAGCAGTGAATATAACAGAAGTAATGAAAAACTGTTTTTT. This gives the protein CASSEYNRSNEKLFF.

By share, this clone counts as medium-sized (0.01 to 0.1%). The V gene is TRBV14, the J gene TRBJ2-6, with a weak D call TRBD1 (6 bases). The CDR3 has 13 amino acids. Germline V gene data show CDR1 as SGHDN and CDR2 as FVKESK. The V end lost 4 bases, the J end lost 12 bases, and 13 bases lay between the germline ends. The CDR3 region is CASSRTESGVLTF. CDR3 DNA sequence: TGTGCCAGCAGCCGGACAGAGTCCGGCGTCCTGACTTTC.

The J gene is TRBJ1-2, the V gene TRBV6-1; D perhaps matches TRBD1 (5 bases). V lost 1 base and J lost 0, with 6 bases in between. Germline-derived CDR1 and CDR2 are MNHNS and SASEGT. The CDR3 loop spans 14 amino acids. The CDR3 DNA reads as TGTGCCAGCAGTGAAGGGGGCTCTAACTATGGCTACACCTTC. Translating gives CASSEGGSNYGYTF.

The genes are TRBV24-1 and TRBJ2-7; D is perhaps TRBD1 (5 bases). The V and J ends lost 7 bases and 6 bases respectively, with 18 bases between them. The CDR3 is 14 residues long. In germline, CDR1 is KGHDR, CDR2 SFDVKD. The CDR3: CATRARTGSREQYF. The CDR3 DNA reads TGTGCCACCAGGGCACGTACAGGTTCTCGCGAGCAGTACTTC.

The chain has TRBV9 and TRBJ2-7; D might be TRBD1 (7 bases). V shed 5 bases and J shed 5 bases, with 20 bases lying between them. The CDR3 consists of 15 residues. Germline V CDR1 and CDR2: SGDLS, YYNGEE. The CDR3 nucleotides read TGTGCCAGCAGTAGGGACAGCTCGCGGGGCGACGAGCAGTACTTC. This sequence encodes CASSRDSSRGDEQYF.

V is TRBV29-1 and J is TRBJ2-7, with TRBD1 matching 7 bases. The CDR3 totals 13 residues. Germline lookup yields CDR1 SQVTM and CDR2 ANQGSEA. V lost 6 bases and J lost 0; bases outside the gene matches: 5. The CDR3 reads CSVRDSLSYEQYF. Here the CDR3 DNA reads TGCAGCGTCCGGGACAGTCTCTCCTACGAGCAGTACTTC.

This clone showed up just once. The rearrangement joins TRBV3-1 (or the pseudogene TRBV3-2) to TRBJ2-3, with D perhaps matching TRBD2 (7 bases). V dropped 1 base and J dropped 8 bases, with 13 bases sitting between them. The CDR3 runs 14 residues. Germline CDR1 is LGHDT and CDR2 is YNNKEL (reference sequence). The CDR3 sequence: CASSQGGGAATQYF. The CDR3 bases are TGTGCCAGCAGCCAAGGTGGGGGGGCCGCTACGCAGTATTTT.

The V and J genes are TRBV24-1 and TRBJ1-4; 7 bases agree with TRBD1. The CDR3 totals 14 residues. V dropped 2 bases and J dropped 8; count of bases not matched to a gene: 4. CDR1 is KGHDR, CDR2 SFDVKD, per germline. The CDR3 DNA sequence: TGTGCCACCAGTGATTCCACAGGGGACGAAAAACTGTTTTTT. Encoded protein: CATSDSTGDEKLFF.

This clone was observed once. The V gene is TRBV24-1, the J gene TRBJ1-2; D gene ambiguous. CDR1 KGHDR and CDR2 SFDVKD come from the germline V gene. This CDR3 is 14 amino acids long. Between the trimmed V and J ends, which lost 9 bases and 5 bases, there was a span of 18 bases. CDR3 residues: CATREDAGGYGYTF. Here the CDR3 DNA reads TGTGCCACCCGGGAGGACGCTGGAGGTTATGGCTACACCTTC.

V and J are TRBV5-6 and TRBJ2-5; 8 bases align to TRBD2. The CDR3 loop spans 17 amino acids. Germline CDR1 reads SGHDT; CDR2 reads YYEEEE. The V and J ends lost 4 bases and 1 base, in that order; junction bases with no gene match: 12. The CDR3 sequence: CASSATGLGRTQETQYF. CDR3 DNA sequence: TGTGCCAGCAGCGCAACGGGACTAGGGAGAACCCAAGAGACCCAGTACTTC.

This clone has just one count. The chain couples TRBV6-2 or TRBV6-3 to TRBJ2-1; tentative D call: TRBD2 (6 bases). Trimming took off 2 bases at V and 6 bases at J, with 17 bases between the two ends. Per germline, CDR1 MNHEY and CDR2 SVGEGT. The CDR3 extends over 16 amino acids. The CDR3 is CASSYVGGLRSNEQFF. CDR3 DNA: TGTGCCAGCAGTTACGTTGGGGGGTTGAGGTCCAATGAGCAGTTCTTC.

CDR3 sequence (DNA): TGTGCCAGCAGTCCCAGGGCCCAAAATCAGCCCCAGCATTTT. Amino acids: CASSPRAQNQPQHF. The genes are TRBV27 and TRBJ1-5; TRBD1 is a possible D gene (5 bases). CDR3 length: 14 amino acids. With 5 bases removed from V and 4 bases from J, the gap between germline ends came to 12 bases. Germline CDR1 and CDR2: MNHEY and SMNVEV (reference sequence).